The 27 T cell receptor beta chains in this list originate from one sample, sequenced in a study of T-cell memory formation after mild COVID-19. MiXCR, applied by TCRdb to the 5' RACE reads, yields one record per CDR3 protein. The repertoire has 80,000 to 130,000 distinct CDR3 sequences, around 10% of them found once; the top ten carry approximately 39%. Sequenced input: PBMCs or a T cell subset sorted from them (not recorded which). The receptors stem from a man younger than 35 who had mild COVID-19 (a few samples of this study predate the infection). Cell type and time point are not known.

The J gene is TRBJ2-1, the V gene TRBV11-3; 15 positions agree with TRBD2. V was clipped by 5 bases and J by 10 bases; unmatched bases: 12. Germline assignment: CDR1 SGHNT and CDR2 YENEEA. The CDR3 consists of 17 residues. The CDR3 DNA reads TGTGCCAGCAGCCCCCGGACTAGCGGGGGGGACCAGCTGGAGCAGTTCTTC. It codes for CASSPRTSGGDQLEQFF. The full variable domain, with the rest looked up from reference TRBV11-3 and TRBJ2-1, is EAGVVQSPRYKIIEKKQPVAFWCNPISGHNTLYWYLQNLGQGPELLIRYENEEAVDDSQLPKDRFSAERLKGVDSTLKIQPAELGDSAVYLCASSPRTSGGDQLEQFFGPGTRLTVL.

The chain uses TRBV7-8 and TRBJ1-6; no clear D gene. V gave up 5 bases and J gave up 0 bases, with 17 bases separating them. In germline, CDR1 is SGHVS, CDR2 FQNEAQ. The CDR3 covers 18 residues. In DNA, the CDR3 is TGTGCCAGCAGCCTCCTTTTCACGGGCAGCTCCTATAATTCACCCCTCCACTTT. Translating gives CASSLLFTGSSYNSPLHF.

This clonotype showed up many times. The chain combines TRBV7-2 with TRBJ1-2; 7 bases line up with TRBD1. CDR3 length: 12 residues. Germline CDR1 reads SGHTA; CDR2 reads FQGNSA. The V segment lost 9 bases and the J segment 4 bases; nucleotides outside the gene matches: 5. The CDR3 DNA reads TGTGCCAGTCAGGGGGACGGCTATGGCTACACCTTC. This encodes CASQGDGYGYTF. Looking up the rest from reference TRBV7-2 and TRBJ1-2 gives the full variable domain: GAGVSQSPSNKVTEKGKDVELRCDPISGHTALYWYRQSLGQGLEFLIYFQGNSAPDKSGLPSDRFSAERTGGSVSTLTIQRTQQEDSAVYLCASQGDGYGYTFGSGTRLTVV.

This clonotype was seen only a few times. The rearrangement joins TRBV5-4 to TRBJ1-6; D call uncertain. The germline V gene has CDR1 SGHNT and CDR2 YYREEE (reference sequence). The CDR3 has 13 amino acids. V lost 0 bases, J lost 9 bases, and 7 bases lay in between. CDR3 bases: TGTGCCAGCAGCTTGGATTTGGCTTCACCCCTCCACTTT. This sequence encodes CASSLDLASPLHF.

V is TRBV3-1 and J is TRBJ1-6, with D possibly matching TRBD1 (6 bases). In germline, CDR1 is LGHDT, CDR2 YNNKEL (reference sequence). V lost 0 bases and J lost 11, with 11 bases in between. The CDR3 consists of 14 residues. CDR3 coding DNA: TGTGCCAGCAGCCAAGAAAGGGGGAAGGCACCCCTCCACTTT. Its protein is CASSQERGKAPLHF. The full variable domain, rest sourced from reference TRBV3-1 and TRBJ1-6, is DTAVSQTPKYLVTQMGNDKSIKCEQNLGHDTMYWYKQDSKKFLKIMFSYNNKELIINETVPNRFSPKSPDKAHLNLHINSLELGDSAVYFCASSQERGKAPLHFGNGTRLTVT.

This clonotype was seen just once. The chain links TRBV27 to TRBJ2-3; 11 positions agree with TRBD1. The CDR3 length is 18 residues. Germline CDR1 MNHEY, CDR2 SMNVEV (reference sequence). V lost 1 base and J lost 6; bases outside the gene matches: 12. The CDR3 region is CASSLWSSGTGGRDTQYF. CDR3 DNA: TGTGCCAGCAGTTTATGGAGTTCCGGGACAGGGGGTAGGGATACGCAGTATTTT.

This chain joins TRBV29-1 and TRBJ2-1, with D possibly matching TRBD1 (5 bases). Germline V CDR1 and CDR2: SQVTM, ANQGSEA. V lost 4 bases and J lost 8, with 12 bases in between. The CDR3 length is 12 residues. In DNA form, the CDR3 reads TGCAGCGTTGGAGACGTAGGGGATGAGCAGTTCTTC. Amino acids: CSVGDVGDEQFF.

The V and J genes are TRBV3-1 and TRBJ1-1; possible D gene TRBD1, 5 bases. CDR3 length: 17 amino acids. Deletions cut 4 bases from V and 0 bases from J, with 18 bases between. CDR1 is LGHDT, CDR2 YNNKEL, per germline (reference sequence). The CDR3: CASSPHGGSYMNTEAFF. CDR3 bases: TGTGCCAGCAGCCCTCATGGGGGAAGCTACATGAACACTGAAGCTTTCTTT.

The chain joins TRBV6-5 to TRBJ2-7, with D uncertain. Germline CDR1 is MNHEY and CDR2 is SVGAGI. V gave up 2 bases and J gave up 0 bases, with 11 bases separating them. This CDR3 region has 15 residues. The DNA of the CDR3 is TGTGCCAGCAGTTACCGGCAGGTGATCTCCTACGAGCAGTACTTC. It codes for CASSYRQVISYEQYF.

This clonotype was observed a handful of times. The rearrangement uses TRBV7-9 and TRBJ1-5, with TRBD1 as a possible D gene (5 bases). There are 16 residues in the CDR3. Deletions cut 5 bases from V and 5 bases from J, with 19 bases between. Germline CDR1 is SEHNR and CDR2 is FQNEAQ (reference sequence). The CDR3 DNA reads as TGTGCCAGCAGCCAATCGGTAGGGGCCTTCCATCAGCCCCAGCATTTT. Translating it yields CASSQSVGAFHQPQHF.

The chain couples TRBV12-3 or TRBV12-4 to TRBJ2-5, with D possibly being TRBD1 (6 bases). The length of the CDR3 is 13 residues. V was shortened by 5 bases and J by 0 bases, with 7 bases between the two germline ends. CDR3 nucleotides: TGTGCCAGCAGTGGGGGCAACCAAGAGACCCAGTACTTC. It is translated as CASSGGNQETQYF.

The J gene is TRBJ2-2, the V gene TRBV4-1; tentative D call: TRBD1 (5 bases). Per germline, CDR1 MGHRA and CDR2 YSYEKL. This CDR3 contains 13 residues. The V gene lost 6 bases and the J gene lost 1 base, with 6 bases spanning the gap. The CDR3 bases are TGCGCCAGCAGGACAGAGAACACCGGGGAGCTGTTTTTT. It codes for CASRTENTGELFF.

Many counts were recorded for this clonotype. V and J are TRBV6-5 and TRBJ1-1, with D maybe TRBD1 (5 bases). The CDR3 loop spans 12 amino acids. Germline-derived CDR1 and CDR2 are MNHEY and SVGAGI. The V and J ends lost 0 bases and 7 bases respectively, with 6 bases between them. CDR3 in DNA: TGTGCCAGCAGTTACTCGGGGGTTGAAGCTTTCTTT. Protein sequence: CASSYSGVEAFF.

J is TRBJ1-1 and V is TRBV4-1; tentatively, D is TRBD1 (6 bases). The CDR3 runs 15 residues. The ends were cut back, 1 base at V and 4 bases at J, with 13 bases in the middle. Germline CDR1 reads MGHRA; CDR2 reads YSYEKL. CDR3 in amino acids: CASSQGRGPGTEAFF. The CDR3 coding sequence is TGCGCCAGCAGCCAAGGCCGGGGGCCGGGCACTGAAGCTTTCTTT.

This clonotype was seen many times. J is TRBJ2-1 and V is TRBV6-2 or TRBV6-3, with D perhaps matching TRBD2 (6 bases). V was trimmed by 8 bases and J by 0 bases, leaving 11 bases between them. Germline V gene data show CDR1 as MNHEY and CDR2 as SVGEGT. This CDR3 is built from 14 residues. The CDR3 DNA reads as TGTGCCAGCGGACTATCCATCTCCTACAATGAGCAGTTCTTC. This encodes CASGLSISYNEQFF.

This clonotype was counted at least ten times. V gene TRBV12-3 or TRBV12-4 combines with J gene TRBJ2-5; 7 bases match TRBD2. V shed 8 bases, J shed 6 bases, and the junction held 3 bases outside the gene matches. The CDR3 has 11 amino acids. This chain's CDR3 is CASLGGKTQYF. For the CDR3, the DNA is TGTGCCAGCCTGGGGGGGAAGACCCAGTACTTC.

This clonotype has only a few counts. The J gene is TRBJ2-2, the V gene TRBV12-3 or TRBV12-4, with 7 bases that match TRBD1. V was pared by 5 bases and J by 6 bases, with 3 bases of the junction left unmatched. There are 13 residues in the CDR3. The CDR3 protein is CASSMTGPGELFF. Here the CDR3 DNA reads TGTGCCAGCAGTATGACAGGGCCCGGGGAGCTGTTTTTT.

CDR3 sequence: CASSYFLGSGDQPQHF. The CDR3 nucleotides read TGTGCCAGCAGTTACTTTTTAGGCAGCGGGGATCAGCCCCAGCATTTT. The chain links TRBV6-6 to TRBJ1-5; D gene uncertain. Trimming stripped 1 base from V and 5 bases from J, with 15 bases between. The CDR3 sequence is 16 residues long. Germline V gene lookup returns CDR1 MNHNY and CDR2 SVGAGI (reference sequence).

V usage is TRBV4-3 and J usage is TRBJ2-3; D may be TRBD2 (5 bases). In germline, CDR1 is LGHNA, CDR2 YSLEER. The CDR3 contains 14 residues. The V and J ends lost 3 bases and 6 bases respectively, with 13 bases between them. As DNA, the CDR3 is TGCGCCAGCAGCCATAGGGAGATGGGTGATACGCAGTATTTT. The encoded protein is CASSHREMGDTQYF.

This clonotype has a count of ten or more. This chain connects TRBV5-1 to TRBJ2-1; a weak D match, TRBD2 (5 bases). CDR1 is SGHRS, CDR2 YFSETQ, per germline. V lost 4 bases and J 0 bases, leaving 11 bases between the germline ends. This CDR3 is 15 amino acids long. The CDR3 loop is CASSGPRDSYNEQFF. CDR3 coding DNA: TGCGCCAGCAGCGGTCCGAGGGACTCCTACAATGAGCAGTTCTTC.

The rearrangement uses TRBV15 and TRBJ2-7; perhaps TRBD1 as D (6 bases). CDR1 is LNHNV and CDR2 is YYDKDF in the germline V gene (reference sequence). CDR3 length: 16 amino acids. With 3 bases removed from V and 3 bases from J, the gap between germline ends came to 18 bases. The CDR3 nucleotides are TGTGCCACCAGCAGGCATACAGGGAGACTTATCTACGAGCAGTACTTC. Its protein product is CATSRHTGRLIYEQYF.

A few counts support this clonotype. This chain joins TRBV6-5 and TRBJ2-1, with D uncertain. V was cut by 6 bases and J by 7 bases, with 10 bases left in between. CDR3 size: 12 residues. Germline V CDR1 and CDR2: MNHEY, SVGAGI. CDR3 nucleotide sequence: TGTGCCAGCAGCCCTCGTCCTAATGAGCAGTTCTTC. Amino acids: CASSPRPNEQFF.

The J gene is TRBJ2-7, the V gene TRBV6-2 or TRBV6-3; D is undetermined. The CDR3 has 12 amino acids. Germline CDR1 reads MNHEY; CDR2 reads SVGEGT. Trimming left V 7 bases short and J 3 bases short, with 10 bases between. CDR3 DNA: TGTGCCAGCAAAGCAGGTTTCTACGAGCAGTACGTC. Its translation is CASKAGFYEQYV.

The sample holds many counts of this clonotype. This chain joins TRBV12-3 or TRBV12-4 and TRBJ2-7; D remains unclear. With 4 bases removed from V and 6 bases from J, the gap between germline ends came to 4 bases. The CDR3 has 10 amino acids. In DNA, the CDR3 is TGTGCCAGCAGTTCAGGCGAGCAGTACTTC. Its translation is CASSSGEQYF.

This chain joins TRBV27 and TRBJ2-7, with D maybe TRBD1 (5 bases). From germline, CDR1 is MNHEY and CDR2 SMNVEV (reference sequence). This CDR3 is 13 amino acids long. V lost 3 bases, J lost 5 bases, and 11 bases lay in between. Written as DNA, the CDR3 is TGTGCCAGCAGTTTGGGCAGGGCCCACGAGCAGTACGTC. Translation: CASSLGRAHEQYV.

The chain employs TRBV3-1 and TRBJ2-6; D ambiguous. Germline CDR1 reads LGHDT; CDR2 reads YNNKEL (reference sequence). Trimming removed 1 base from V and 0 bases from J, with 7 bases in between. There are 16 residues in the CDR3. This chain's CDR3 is CASSQVFGSGANVLTF. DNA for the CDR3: TGTGCCAGCAGCCAAGTATTCGGCTCTGGGGCCAACGTCCTGACTTTC.

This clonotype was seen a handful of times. The CDR3 spells CAWSGLRYEQYF. The CDR3 DNA is TGTGCCTGGAGTGGGTTGCGATACGAGCAGTACTTC. The V call is TRBV30, the J call TRBJ2-7; no definite D call. V lost 1 base and J lost 4, with 8 bases in between. CDR1 is GTSNPN, CDR2 SVGIG, per germline (reference sequence). This CDR3 has 12 amino acids.